This TCR beta chain was documented in a study of T cell clonality in common variable immunodeficiency. Measured with immunoSEQ multiplex PCR; TCRdb has only the in-frame clones, and not every one. This sample shows about 47,000 clones and no singletons; 2% to 2.5% rests with the ten largest. This clone was seen many times. The read ends 3 residues early relative to the CDR3; the germline J gene fills the gap. This CDR3 is 15 amino acids long. Germline V gene lookup returns CDR1 MGHRA and CDR2 YSYEKL. Trimming left V 0 bases short and J 8 bases short, with 13 bases between. Blood samples were heparinized, about 4.5 to 9 ml per donor.

This sequence was found in a person aged 18 to 70 in good health. V usage is TRBV4-1 and J usage is TRBJ1-4, with D hard to call. The specimen was peripheral blood mononuclear cells. The part of the CDR3 DNA that was read is TGCGCCAGCAGCCAAGATAGTCGAGTCGGGGAAAAA. It specifies CASSQDSRVGEK. The CDR3, in full, reads CASSQDSRVGEKLFF.